These 25 T cell receptor beta chains came from one sample sequenced in a study of cytomegalovirus exposure and HLA in healthy donors. Primers: 60 Vbeta forward and 13 Jbeta reverse. Some clones are missing from TCRdb's copy, which holds only in-frame ones; the method was immunoSEQ multiplex PCR. In the table there are about 150,000 clones, 70% to 85% of which are singletons. Sequencing was performed on PBMCs. These TCRs come from a woman aged 45-65 years in good health and CMV-seropositive.

This clone showed up just once. This chain links TRBV6-1 with TRBJ1-1; possible D gene TRBD1, 6 bases. The CDR3 has 13 amino acids. The germline V gene encodes CDR1 MNHNS and CDR2 SASEGT. The V gene lost 6 bases and the J gene lost 0 bases, with 8 bases spanning the gap. The CDR3 spells CASRGAVNTEAFF. DNA for the CDR3: TGTGCCAGCAGGGGGGCAGTGAACACTGAAGCTTTCTTT.

The V gene is TRBV11-2, the J gene TRBJ2-7, with a tentative D call TRBD2 (5 bases). This CDR3 comprises 13 residues. Looked up from germline, CDR1 is SGHAT and CDR2 is FQNNGV. V was clipped by 4 bases and J by 4 bases, with 11 bases between them. DNA of the CDR3: TGTGCCAGCAGCTGGGGATCGGGATACGAGCAGTACTTC. It translates to CASSWGSGYEQYF.

This clone was recorded a few times. V gene TRBV7-9 combines with J gene TRBJ2-3, with D maybe TRBD2 (6 bases). Germline-derived CDR1 and CDR2 are SEHNR and FQNEAQ (reference sequence). Trimming stripped 10 bases from V and 4 bases from J, with 27 bases between. This CDR3 is 17 amino acids long. CDR3 in DNA: TGTGCCACCCAAGGGCGAAGCGGACTAACGACCTCAGATACGCAGTATTTT. Encoded protein: CATQGRSGLTTSDTQYF.

V is TRBV21-1 and J is TRBJ1-2. TRBV21-1 is a pseudogene segment. This CDR3 comprises 15 residues. CDR3 DNA: TGTGCCAGCAGCTCCAAAAGCCGCAAAAACTATGGCTACACCTTC. This codes for CASSSKSRKNYGYTF.

The rearrangement joins TRBV28 to TRBJ2-1; 9 bases fit TRBD2. The length of the CDR3 is 14 residues. From germline, CDR1 is MDHEN and CDR2 SYDVKM. The ends lost 2 bases at V and 6 bases at J; junction bases unmatched: 2. CDR3 sequence reads: CASSLLAGPNEQFF. The CDR3 bases are TGTGCCAGCAGTTTACTAGCGGGACCCAATGAGCAGTTCTTC.

This chain connects TRBV4-1 to TRBJ1-2; 7 nucleotides match TRBD1. Germline assignment: CDR1 MGHRA and CDR2 YSYEKL. The length of the CDR3 is 16 residues. The V and J ends lost 0 bases and 3 bases, in that order; junction bases with no gene match: 7. The CDR3 nucleotides are TGCGCCAGCAGCCAAGATGTCAGGGGGTTTGACTATGGCTACACCTTC. It specifies CASSQDVRGFDYGYTF.

J is TRBJ1-2 and V is TRBV27, with 9 positions matching TRBD1. V gave up 6 bases and J gave up 4 bases; unmatched junction bases: 12. This CDR3 spans 16 amino acids. Germline loops: CDR1 MNHEY, CDR2 SMNVEV (reference sequence). CDR3 sequence reads: CASSPLATGGIYGYTF. The CDR3 nucleotides are TGTGCCAGCAGCCCCCTAGCTACAGGGGGCATCTATGGCTACACCTTC.

V usage is TRBV7-2 and J usage is TRBJ2-1; D perhaps matches TRBD1 (6 bases). This CDR3 spans 14 amino acids. The V end lost 1 base, the J end lost 7 bases, and 11 bases lay between the germline ends. Germline CDR1 reads SGHTA; CDR2 reads FQGNSA. CDR3 sequence reads: CASSLGGQGNEQFF. Written as DNA, the CDR3 is TGTGCCAGCAGCTTAGGGGGGCAGGGAAATGAGCAGTTCTTC.

This chain links TRBV6-5 with TRBJ2-3, with a weak D call TRBD2 (6 bases). Trimming took off 6 bases at V and 5 bases at J, with 15 bases between the two ends. This CDR3 comprises 14 residues. The germline V gene encodes CDR1 MNHEY and CDR2 SVGAGI. CDR3 loop: CASSLFGSGDTQYF. The CDR3 DNA follows: TGTGCCAGCAGCCTTTTCGGTAGCGGAGATACGCAGTATTTT.

This clone was counted a single time. This chain connects TRBV19 to TRBJ2-7; 9 bases line up with TRBD1. Losses at the gene ends were 7 bases for V and 6 bases for J; bases not matched to a gene: 10. Germline V lookup: CDR1 LNHDA, CDR2 SQIVND (reference sequence). This CDR3 comprises 14 residues. CDR3 sequence (DNA): TGTGCCAGTACCCCTGAGGGACAGGGTACCGAGCAGTACTTC. Protein product: CASTPEGQGTEQYF.

J is TRBJ2-1 and V is TRBV2; 9 nucleotides agree with TRBD2. This CDR3 has 13 residues. The V gene end was trimmed by 6 bases and the J gene end by 6 bases; junction bases not matched to a gene: 3. Germline assignment: CDR1 SNHLY and CDR2 FYNNEI. The CDR3 is CASRGGGANEQFF. For the CDR3, the DNA is TGTGCCAGCAGGGGCGGGGGGGCCAATGAGCAGTTCTTC.

The chain couples TRBV30 to TRBJ1-3, with D possibly matching TRBD1 (6 bases). The CDR3 totals 16 residues. Trimming stripped 4 bases from V and 4 bases from J, with 20 bases between. From germline, CDR1 is GTSNPN and CDR2 SVGIG (reference sequence). CDR3 nucleotides: TGTGCCTGGAATCCCACCGCGGGGGCATTCGGAAACACCATATATTTT. Translating gives CAWNPTAGAFGNTIYF.

The chain links TRBV5-6 to TRBJ1-6, with 7 bases lining up with TRBD1. The V gene end was trimmed by 0 bases and the J gene end by 8 bases; junction bases not matched to a gene: 5. Germline values: CDR1 SGHDT, CDR2 YYEEEE. The CDR3 length is 15 residues. DNA for the CDR3: TGTGCCAGCAGCTTGGGGGGGACAGTATATTCACCCCTCCACTTT. Protein: CASSLGGTVYSPLHF.

This chain uses TRBV19 with TRBJ2-2, with a tentative D call TRBD1 (5 bases). The CDR3 covers 14 residues. Trimming shortened V by 8 bases and J by 2 bases, and 12 bases separated the two germline ends. In germline, CDR1 is LNHDA, CDR2 SQIVND (reference sequence). The CDR3 DNA sequence: TGTGCCAGTCAAGGCAGGGTAAACACCGGGGAGCTGTTTTTT. Protein product: CASQGRVNTGELFF.

This clone was seen only once. The chain combines TRBV19 with TRBJ2-7; TRBD1 is a possible D gene (5 bases). Germline values: CDR1 LNHDA, CDR2 SQIVND (reference sequence). The CDR3 has 15 residues. Trimming left V 2 bases short and J 2 bases short, with 13 bases between. This CDR3 is CASSITRAGTYEQYF. CDR3 bases: TGTGCCAGTAGTATAACACGGGCAGGGACCTACGAGCAGTACTTC.

This clone was seen more than once but under ten times. The chain joins TRBV25-1 to TRBJ1-4, with a weak D call TRBD1 (5 bases). Germline lookup yields CDR1 MGHDK and CDR2 SYGVNS. Trimming left V 6 bases short and J 7 bases short, with 15 bases between. The CDR3 length is 14 residues. CDR3 region: CASRSGVVGEKLFF. The CDR3 coding sequence is TGTGCCAGCAGGTCGGGGGTAGTAGGTGAAAAACTGTTTTTT.

V and J are TRBV7-8 and TRBJ2-7, with TRBD1 identical over 7 bases. Germline trimming cut 5 bases from V and 7 bases from J; bases unmatched to any gene: 17. This CDR3 is built from 16 residues. CDR1 is SGHVS and CDR2 is FQNEAQ in the germline V gene. The CDR3 coding sequence is TGTGCCAGCAGCCCCGACAGGGATCCTCTAGGTTTGGAGCAGTACTTC. Encoded protein: CASSPDRDPLGLEQYF.

The rearrangement links TRBV28 to TRBJ1-2; possible D gene TRBD1, 5 bases. The germline V and J ends were trimmed by 6 bases and 7 bases, with 15 bases remaining between them. Per the germline V gene, CDR1 is MDHEN and CDR2 is SYDVKM. The CDR3 extends over 13 amino acids. CDR3 bases: TGTGCCAGCAGCCCGACCAGGGTGCCTGGCTACACCTTC. Encoded protein: CASSPTRVPGYTF.

The CDR3 DNA is TGTGCCAGCAGCTTAACAGCGGACTCCTACAATGAGCAGTTCTTC. Amino acids: CASSLTADSYNEQFF. The chain combines TRBV5-4 with TRBJ2-1, with D possibly matching TRBD2 (5 bases). Germline assignment: CDR1 SGHNT and CDR2 YYREEE (reference sequence). The CDR3 contains 15 residues. Trimming took off 2 bases at V and 0 bases at J, with 9 bases between the two ends.

The sample holds one count of this clone. V usage is TRBV7-3 and J usage is TRBJ1-2, with TRBD1 matching 8 bases. Germline V gives CDR1 SGHTA, CDR2 FQGTGA. Unmatched junction bases numbered 2, after V lost 4 bases and J lost 4 bases. The CDR3 length is 13 residues. The CDR3, as DNA: TGTGCCAGCAGCTCCGGACAGGGCTATGGCTACACCTTC. Its protein product is CASSSGQGYGYTF.

The V and J genes are TRBV2 and TRBJ2-6; D ambiguous. There are 14 residues in the CDR3. V lost 8 bases to trimming and J lost 4 bases, with 12 bases between them. From germline, CDR1 is SNHLY and CDR2 FYNNEI. For the CDR3, the DNA is TGTGCCAGCGGTGCCCCCCAGGGGGCCAACGTCCTGACTTTC. The encoded protein is CASGAPQGANVLTF.

V gene TRBV7-9 combines with J gene TRBJ1-2; D is perhaps TRBD1 (6 bases). Germline CDR1 is SEHNR and CDR2 is FQNEAQ (reference sequence). This CDR3 region has 14 residues. The germline V and J ends were trimmed by 5 bases and 1 base, with 11 bases remaining between them. The CDR3 is CASSPGQINYGYTF. CDR3 nucleotide sequence: TGTGCCAGCAGCCCCGGACAGATTAACTATGGCTACACCTTC.

The rearrangement uses TRBV19 and TRBJ1-1, with D tentatively TRBD1 (5 bases). V lost 2 bases to trimming and J lost 1 base, with 11 bases between them. Germline lookup yields CDR1 LNHDA and CDR2 SQIVND (reference sequence). CDR3 length equals 15 residues. CDR3 amino acids: CASSILGEGNTEAFF. CDR3 coding DNA: TGTGCCAGTAGTATATTAGGGGAGGGGAACACTGAAGCTTTCTTT.

A remark on this clone: This CDR3 is also generated by other DNA sequences in the sample. The rearrangement uses TRBV30 and TRBJ2-2; D is perhaps TRBD2 (5 bases). The CDR3 spans 13 residues. The ends were cut back, 0 bases at V and 7 bases at J, with 9 bases in the middle. The germline gives CDR1 GTSNPN, CDR2 SVGIG (reference sequence). CDR3 loop: CAWSVYEGGELFF. The CDR3 region has the DNA TGTGCCTGGAGTGTCTACGAGGGCGGGGAGCTGTTTTTT.

The J gene is TRBJ1-4, the V gene TRBV7-9, with 12 bases that match TRBD1. Germline trimming cut 5 bases from V and 8 bases from J; bases unmatched to any gene: 12. The length of the CDR3 is 17 residues. Germline loops: CDR1 SEHNR, CDR2 FQNEAQ (reference sequence). CDR3 in amino acids: CASSPDPGTGGREKLFF. The CDR3 DNA is TGTGCCAGCAGCCCAGACCCTGGGACAGGGGGCCGAGAAAAACTGTTTTTT. The whole variable domain, remainder taken from reference TRBV7-9 and TRBJ1-4, is DTGVSQNPRHKITKRGQNVTFRCDPISEHNRLYWYRQTLGQGPEFLTYFQNEAQLEKSRLLSDRFSAERPKGSFSTLEIQRTEQGDSAMYLCASSPDPGTGGREKLFFGSGTQLSVL.